These T cell receptor beta chains were read from a single sample in a study of tumor and adjacent non-tumor tissue in lung cancer. Via MiXCR, TCRdb re-called the multiplex PCR reads, giving one row per CDR3 protein. The repertoire holds around 70,000 distinct CDR3 sequences, with roughly 73% as singletons. Sequenced: lung tumor tissue. The receptors here all came from a man between 60 and 70 years old with non-small cell lung cancer. CDR3s include the opening cysteine and the closing phenylalanine or tryptophan. A D gene is named only where the DNA matches it firmly. A clone size is listed for some rows: how often the clone was seen (once, few, many), or a class if it is expanded.

TRBJ2-7 TRBD2 TRBV11-2 once CASGEARLAAYEQYF TGTGCCAGCGGGGAAGCTAGACTAGCAGCCTACGAGCAGTACTTC
TRBJ2-1 TRBD2 TRBV12-5 - CASGLVLSGNGSLDEQFF TGTGCTAGTGGTTTGGTACTTAGCGGGAATGGATCATTGGATGAGCAGTTTTTC
TRBJ2-2 TRBD1 TRBV12-5 - CTSGTGQGETGELVF TGTACTAGTGGTACGGGACAGGGAGAGACCGGGGAGCTGGTTTTT
TRBJ2-2 TRBD2 TRBV20-1 once CSATLEGGPETGELIF TGCAGTGCTACATTAGAGGGAGGGCCGGAGACCGGGGAGCTGATTTTT
TRBJ1-1 - TRBV5-4 - CACSWEQGNTEAFF TGTGCCTGCAGCTGGGAACAGGGGAACACTGAAGCTTTCTTT
TRBJ2-7 - TRBV14 - CASSQVKSRVQIF TGTGCCAGCAGCCAAGTTAAATCGAGAGTACAAATCTTC
TRBJ2-1 - TRBV6-5 many CARSYGVLDEQFF TGTGCCAGAAGTTACGGGGTACTGGATGAGCAGTTCTTC
TRBJ2-1 - TRBV11-1 - CASSFGKLQAEQFF TGTGCCAGCAGCTTCGGGAAACTACAAGCTGAGCAGTTCTTC
TRBJ2-5 - TRBV9 - CASGGSYKETQYF TGTGCCTCAGGGGGGAGTTACAAAGAGACCCAGTACTTC
TRBJ1-4 - TRBV20-1 once CSARQEGEKVFF TGCAGTGCAAGACAAGAAGGAGAAAAAGTGTTTTTT
TRBJ2-1 TRBD2 TRBV20-1 - CSARGGLVETWDEQFF TGTAGTGCTAGAGGTGGACTAGTGGAAACGTGGGATGAGCAGTTCTTC
TRBJ2-3 - TRBV6-1 - CASSSGRSTDMQYF TGTGCCAGCAGTTCGGGGCGTTCGACGGATATGCAGTATTTT
TRBJ2-1 - TRBV14 - CASSQETLTGSYEQFF TGTGCCAGCAGCCAAGAAACCCTAACGGGATCGTATGAGCAGTTCTTC
TRBJ2-1 - TRBV6-2/TRBV6-3 - CASSYDIRGNFPPEQFF TGTGCCAGTAGTTACGATATACGCGGGAATTTCCCCCCTGAGCAGTTCTTC
TRBJ2-3 - TRBV20-1 - CCARDSRRRSTDTQYF TGCTGTGCTAGAGATTCCCGCAGGAGGAGCACAGATACGCAGTATTTT
TRBJ2-7 - TRBV5-6 many CASSLSRYEQYF TGTGCCAGCAGCTTGTCACGCTACGAGCAGTACTTC
TRBJ2-7 TRBD2 TRBV6-5 - CASSSGTFNEQHF TGTGCCAGTAGCAGCGGGACTTTCAACGAGCAGCACTTC
TRBJ2-7 TRBD2 TRBV7-8 - CARSLAGGSSYEQYF TGTGCTAGGAGCTTAGCGGGAGGGAGCTCCTACGAGCAGTACTTC
TRBJ1-1 - TRBV12-3/TRBV12-4 - CASKFTTGPAFF TGTGCCAGCAAATTTACAACAGGGCCAGCTTTCTTT
TRBJ2-2 - TRBV11-1 once CASSYTSGTGELVF TGTGCAAGCAGCTATACTAGTGGCACCGGCGAGCTGGTTTTT
TRBJ2-5 TRBD2 TRBV5-4 many CASSPSPQGLAGEETQYF TGTGCCAGCAGCCCTTCTCCTCAAGGACTAGCGGGAGAAGAGACCCAGTACTTC
TRBJ1-1 - TRBV6-1 - CASSSSSRYEAFF TGTGCCAGCAGTTCGTCGTCGCGGTATGAAGCTTTCTTT
TRBJ2-3 - TRBV14 - CASSQLASRTDTLYF TGTGCCAGCAGCCAACTTGCTAGTCGCACAGATACGCTGTATTTT
TRBJ2-7 TRBD1 TRBV5-4 many CASSLMAGQEYF TGTGCCAGCAGCTTGATGGCGGGACAGGAGTACTTC
TRBJ2-7 - TRBV6-2/TRBV6-3 medium-sized CASSPRLYEQYF TGTGCCAGCAGCCCAAGACTCTACGAGCAGTACTTC
TRBJ2-1 - TRBV6-6 - CANRQGSNEQFF TGTGCCAACAGGCAGGGGAGCAATGAGCAATTCTTC
TRBJ2-1 - TRBV10-2 - CASSESEGDGNKQFF TGCGCGAGCAGTGAGTCGGAGGGGGACGGTAATAAGCAGTTCTTC
TRBJ2-5 TRBD2 TRBV20-1 - CSTSVCGEAETQYF TGCAGTACTAGCGTCTGTGGCGAAGCGGAGACCCAGTACTTC
TRBJ1-1 - TRBV6-6 - CAISLDPAVEAFF TGTGCTATCAGCCTGGACCCAGCGGTTGAAGCTTTCTTT
TRBJ2-7 - TRBV6-5 - CASSCGAGRVYEQYF TGTGCCAGCAGTTGCGGGGCTGGACGGGTGTACGAGCAGTACTTC
TRBJ1-1 TRBD1 TRBV5-4 - CASSKQGLMSTEAFF TGTGCCAGCAGCAAACAGGGGCTTATGAGTACTGAAGCTTTCTTT
TRBJ1-1 - TRBV20-1 - CSTPSCGSEAFF TGCAGTACCCCCTCTTGTGGGTCTGAAGCTTTCTTT
TRBJ1-5 - TRBV6-5 once CASRRLRGSQPQQF TGTGCCAGCAGGCGACTTCGGGGAAGTCAACCCCAGCAATTT
TRBJ2-3 - TRBV20-1 - CSANRLWVDMQYF TGCAGTGCTAACAGACTTTGGGTGGATATGCAGTATTTT
TRBJ2-7 - TRBV10-2 once CASNDGGNPYEQYF TGCGCCAGCAATGACGGGGGAAACCCCTACGAGCAGTACTTC
TRBJ2-5 - TRBV20-1 - CSASEHGSYQETNYF TGCAGTGCTAGTGAGCATGGGTCCTACCAAGAGACCAATTACTTC
TRBJ2-7 - TRBV13 - CASNPSGAGEQYF TGTGCCAGTAACCCCAGTGGGGCGGGAGAGCAGTACTTC
TRBJ1-1 - TRBV6-2/TRBV6-3 - CASMRGGGTEVFF TGTGCCAGCATGAGAGGGGGAGGCACTGAAGTTTTCTTT
TRBJ1-4 TRBD1 TRBV20-1 many CSATGTGDATNEKLFF TGCAGTGCTACCGGGACAGGGGACGCAACTAATGAAAAACTGTTTTTT
TRBJ2-7 - TRBV7-8 - CPSSLGQQYEQYF TGTCCCAGCAGCTTAGGACAGCAATACGAGCAGTACTTC
TRBJ2-5 - TRBV20-1 - CSALVGGALQGTQNF TGTAGTGCCTTAGTGGGCGGAGCACTACAAGGGACCCAGAACTTC
TRBJ2-7 - TRBV7-8 - CTSSWWRPPYEQYF TGTACCAGCAGCTGGTGGCGGCCGCCCTACGAGCAGTACTTC
TRBJ2-6 - TRBV5-1 - CATSLIGLSGANVLTF TGCGCCACCAGCTTGATAGGCCTCTCTGGGGCCAACGTCCTGACTTTC
TRBJ1-1 TRBD1 TRBV6-5 - CASGTALMNTEASF TGTGCCAGCGGGACAGCACTGATGAACACTGAGGCTTCCTTT
TRBJ2-7 TRBD2 TRBV25-1 - CASSGSVTSGSRSYEQYF TGTGCCAGCAGTGGATCGGTGACTAGCGGGAGTAGGTCCTACGAGCAGTACTTC
TRBJ2-7 TRBD2 TRBV6-5 - CASSYSRRETADQYF TGTGCAAGCAGTTACTCGAGGCGGGAGACGGCCGATCAGTACTTT
TRBJ2-5 TRBD2 TRBV20-1 - CTAGGEETQYF TGCACTGCGGGAGGTGAAGAGACCCAGTACTTC
TRBJ1-1 - TRBV20-1 - CSARLIERSGAFF TGCAGTGCTAGATTGATAGAGAGGTCTGGAGCTTTCTTT
TRBJ2-3 - TRBV6-2/TRBV6-3 - CACIGSSRDTQYF TGTGCCTGTATCGGGAGTAGTAGAGATACGCAGTATTTT
TRBJ1-5 - TRBV24-1 - CATNTGRGNQPQHF TGTGCCACCAATACGGGGAGGGGGAATCAGCCCCAGCATTTT
TRBJ1-2 - TRBV6-5 - CASTLTQGNYDYTF TGCGCCAGCACCCTAACACAGGGTAACTATGACTACACCTTC
TRBJ2-2 TRBD2 TRBV20-1 - CSATLAGGPETGELF TGCAGTGCTACTTTAGCGGGAGGGCCGGAGACCGGGGAGCTGTTT
TRBJ2-1 - TRBV20-1 - CSARLVVNTEQFF TGCAGTGCTAGACTAGTGGTGAACACTGAGCAGTTCTTC
TRBJ2-2 TRBD2 TRBV6-5 - CASSPLAGATNTGELFF TGTGCCAGCAGTCCATTGGCGGGAGCAACGAACACCGGGGAGCTGTTTTTT